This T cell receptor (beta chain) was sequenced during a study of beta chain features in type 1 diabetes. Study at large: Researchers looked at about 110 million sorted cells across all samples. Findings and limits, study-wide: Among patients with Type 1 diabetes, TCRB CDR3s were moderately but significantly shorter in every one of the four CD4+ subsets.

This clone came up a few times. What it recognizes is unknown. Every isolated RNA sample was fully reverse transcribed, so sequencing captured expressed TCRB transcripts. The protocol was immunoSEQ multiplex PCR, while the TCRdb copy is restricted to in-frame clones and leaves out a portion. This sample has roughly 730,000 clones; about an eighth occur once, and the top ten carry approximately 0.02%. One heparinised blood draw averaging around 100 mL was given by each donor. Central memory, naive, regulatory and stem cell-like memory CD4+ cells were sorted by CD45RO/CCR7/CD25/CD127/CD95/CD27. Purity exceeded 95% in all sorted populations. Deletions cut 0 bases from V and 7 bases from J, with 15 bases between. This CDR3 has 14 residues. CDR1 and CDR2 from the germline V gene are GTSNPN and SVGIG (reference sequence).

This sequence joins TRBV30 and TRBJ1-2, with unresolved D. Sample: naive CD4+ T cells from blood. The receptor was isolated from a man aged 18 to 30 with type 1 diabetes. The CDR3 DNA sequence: TGTGCCTGGAGTGTAATGGACGCCGGCCGTGGCTACACCTTC. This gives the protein CAWSVMDAGRGYTF.